A selection of T cell receptor beta chains follows, all from one sample in a study of CD8+ T cells in alopecia areata. Repertoires were generated with immunoSEQ multiplex PCR, while TCRdb's copy carries only in-frame clones and drops some. This sample has about 300,000 clones; roughly 64% occur once, and the top ten carry 1.8%. This sample comprised CD4+ T cells sorted from blood, obtained at week 24, from a patient treated with tofacitinib. The origin of the receptors is a human donor with alopecia areata. Each CDR3 is given with its conserved first and last residue. The order of the fields is D gene, clone size, V gene, J gene, CDR3 protein, CDR3 DNA. D genes are given only for firm matches. Part of the rows lack a size; the others show once, few, many or a class for expanded clones.

TRBD1,.,TRBV10-3,TRBJ1-2,CAIRSGQANYGYTF,TGTGCCATCAGGTCGGGACAGGCCAACTATGGCTACACCTTC
TRBD2,.,TRBV29-1,TRBJ2-1,CSVEGLKLAGSIYEQFF,TGCAGCGTTGAAGGCCTCAAACTAGCGGGGAGTATATATGAGCAGTTCTTC
.,.,TRBV7-2,TRBJ2-7,CASSSRGPPYEQYF,TGTGCCAGCAGCTCCCGTGGCCCCCCCTACGAGCAGTACTTC
TRBD1,few,TRBV5-6,TRBJ1-1,CASSLRRDSEAFF,TGTGCCAGCAGCCTCAGGAGGGACAGTGAAGCTTTCTTT
.,.,TRBV30,TRBJ2-1,CAWSPLDSYNEQFF,TGTGCCTGGAGTCCCCTGGATTCCTACAATGAGCAGTTCTTC
.,.,TRBV30,TRBJ2-1,CAWTKALGHEQFF,TGTGCCTGGACAAAAGCCTTGGGTCATGAGCAGTTCTTC
.,.,TRBV29-1,TRBJ1-2,CSVVVTNYGYTF,TGCAGCGTTGTCGTTACTAACTATGGCTACACCTTC
.,.,TRBV29-1,TRBJ1-1,CSVGRVVGTEAFF,TGCAGCGTCGGTAGGGTAGTAGGGACTGAAGCTTTCTTT
.,.,TRBV5-4,TRBJ2-2,CASSPTGMKARFTTGELFF,TGTGCCAGCAGCCCGACGGGGATGAAGGCACGATTCACTACCGGGGAGCTGTTTTTT
.,once,TRBV28,TRBJ2-3,CASKSNWDTQYF,TGTGCCAGCAAGTCCAATTGGGATACGCAGTATTTT
TRBD1,.,TRBV5-1,TRBJ2-7,CASSLGTGPNEQYF,TGCGCCAGCAGCTTGGGGACAGGCCCCAACGAGCAGTACTTC
.,.,TRBV2,TRBJ2-1,CASRTRLNEQFF,TGTGCCAGCCGGACCCGGTTGAATGAGCAGTTCTTC
.,few,TRBV5-1,TRBJ2-5,CASSLEAYQETQYF,TGCGCCAGCAGCTTGGAGGCGTACCAAGAGACCCAGTACTTC
.,.,TRBV2,TRBJ1-5,CASGRDSNQPQHF,TGTGCCAGCGGCCGAGATAGCAATCAGCCCCAGCATTTT
TRBD2,.,TRBV7-2,TRBJ2-1,CASSLIGGLANEQFF,TGTGCCAGCAGCTTAATTGGGGGACTAGCCAATGAGCAGTTCTTC
.,.,TRBV14,TRBJ2-7,CASSRSYHSSYEQYF,TGTGCCAGCAGCAGGTCGTATCATAGCTCCTACGAGCAGTACTTC
.,.,TRBV28,TRBJ2-5,CASSSRRVPETQYF,TGTGCCAGCAGTTCCAGAAGGGTTCCAGAGACCCAGTACTTC
.,.,TRBV7-8,TRBJ1-1,CASSLGRWRTTEAFF,TGTGCCAGCAGCTTAGGACGTTGGAGGACCACTGAAGCTTTCTTT
.,.,TRBV29-1,TRBJ1-5,CSGAENSNQPQHF,TGCAGCGGCGCGGAGAATAGCAATCAGCCCCAGCATTTT
.,.,TRBV30,TRBJ2-7,CAWSVTGPFYEQYF,TGTGCCTGGAGCGTAACAGGGCCTTTCTACGAGCAGTACTTC
.,.,TRBV6-1,TRBJ2-1,CASSLDSYNEQFF,TGTGCCAGCAGTTTGGACAGCTACAATGAGCAGTTCTTC
.,.,TRBV20-1,TRBJ1-1,CSARDPAREDF,TGCAGTGCTAGAGATCCAGCGAGGGAGGACTTT
.,.,TRBV4-3,TRBJ1-1,CASSQARLNTEAFF,TGCGCCAGCAGCCAAGCAAGACTGAACACTGAAGCTTTCTTT
.,.,TRBV4-1,TRBJ2-5,CASSQRGEETQYF,TGCGCCAGCAGCCAACGGGGTGAGGAGACCCAGTACTTC
.,.,TRBV11-2,TRBJ2-7,CASSRGDGSSYEQYF,TGCGCCAGCAGCCGAGGAGACGGTTCCTCCTACGAGCAGTACTTC
.,.,TRBV7-9,TRBJ1-1,CASSAGQRPSNTEAFF,TGTGCCAGCAGCGCAGGACAGCGACCCTCCAACACTGAAGCTTTCTTT
TRBD2,.,TRBV9,TRBJ2-5,CASSVGIAGEETQYF,TGTGCCAGCAGCGTGGGTATAGCGGGGGAGGAGACCCAGTACTTC
.,.,TRBV15,TRBJ2-4,CATSSRDIRIQYF,TGTGCCACCAGCAGCCGGGACATTCGAATTCAGTACTTC
.,few,TRBV9,TRBJ2-5,CASSEASQGVGETQYF,TGTGCCAGCAGCGAAGCATCACAGGGAGTCGGAGAGACCCAGTACTTC
.,.,TRBV4-1,TRBJ1-2,CASSQSDSTNYGYTF,TGCGCCAGCAGCCAAAGTGACTCAACTAACTATGGCTACACCTTC
.,few,TRBV10-3,TRBJ2-5,CAISSTDSSLGETQYF,TGTGCCATCAGTTCAACGGACAGTTCCCTAGGAGAGACCCAGTACTTC
.,.,TRBV15,TRBJ1-1,CATSRDRTEAFF,TGTGCCACCAGCAGAGATCGGACTGAAGCTTTCTTT
.,.,TRBV30,TRBJ1-6,CAWTGTSSYNSPLHF,TGTGCCTGGACTGGTACGAGCTCCTATAATTCACCCCTCCACTTT
.,few,TRBV28,TRBJ2-1,CASSLAPSKFF,TGTGCCAGCAGTTTGGCACCGTCTAAGTTCTTC
TRBD1,.,TRBV5-1,TRBJ2-3,CASSPVPGQGSDYF,TGCGCCAGCAGCCCCGTCCCGGGACAGGGTTCGGATTATTTT
TRBD2,few,TRBV29-1,TRBJ2-3,CSGLPGGRDTQYF,TGCAGCGGCCTCCCGGGGGGGCGCGATACGCAGTATTTT
TRBD1,few,TRBV30,TRBJ1-4,CAWSPGGTVNEKLFF,TGTGCCTGGAGCCCTGGAGGGACAGTTAATGAAAAACTGTTTTTT
.,.,TRBV28,TRBJ2-6,CASRGGSGANVLTF,TGTGCCAGCCGTGGGGGATCCGGGGCCAACGTCCTGACTTTC
.,.,TRBV30,TRBJ2-5,CAWSVPETQYF,TGTGCCTGGAGTGTTCCAGAGACCCAGTACTTC
TRBD1,.,TRBV16,TRBJ2-3,CASSQRQGASYTQYF,TGTGCCAGCAGCCAGCGACAGGGGGCGTCATATACGCAGTATTTT
TRBD1,.,TRBV9,TRBJ2-2,CASSLGQGAPNTGELFF,TGTGCCAGCAGCCTGGGACAGGGGGCGCCGAACACCGGGGAGCTGTTTTTT
.,.,TRBV27,TRBJ1-2,CASSLSPGRYGYTF,TGTGCCAGCAGTCTATCCCCAGGGCGCTATGGCTACACCTTC
.,.,TRBV9,TRBJ1-5,CASSVDGHSNQPQHF,TGTGCCAGCAGCGTCGACGGTCATAGCAATCAGCCCCAGCATTTT
.,.,TRBV30,TRBJ2-3,CAWRRADTQYF,TGTGCCTGGAGGAGGGCAGATACGCAGTATTTT
.,.,TRBV5-6,TRBJ1-5,CASSPSWVSNQPQHF,TGTGCCAGCAGCCCTTCATGGGTTAGCAATCAGCCCCAGCATTTT
.,few,TRBV4-1,TRBJ2-2,CASSLTHGANLDPRGTGELFF,TGCGCCAGCAGCCTGACCCATGGGGCAAACTTGGACCCTCGTGGCACCGGGGAGCTGTTTTTT